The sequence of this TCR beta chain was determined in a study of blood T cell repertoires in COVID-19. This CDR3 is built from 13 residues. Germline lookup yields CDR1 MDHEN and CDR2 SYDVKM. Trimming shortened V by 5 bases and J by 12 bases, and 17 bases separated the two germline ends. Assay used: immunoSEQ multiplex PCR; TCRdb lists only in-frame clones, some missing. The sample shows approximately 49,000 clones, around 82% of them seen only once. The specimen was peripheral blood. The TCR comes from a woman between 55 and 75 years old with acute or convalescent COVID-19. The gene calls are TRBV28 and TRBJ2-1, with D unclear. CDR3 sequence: CASSPSQLRGQFF. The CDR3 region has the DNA TGTGCCAGCAGTCCCTCCCAGTTGAGAGGGCAGTTCTTC.